This is a list of T cell receptor beta chains from one sample in a study of T cell clonotyping in hematopoietic cell transplantation. TCRdb's copy holds only in-frame clones and misses some; the assay was immunoSEQ multiplex PCR. The profile shows roughly 18,000 clones, 86% of them singletons. The input for sequencing was peripheral blood mononuclear cells, taken before stem cell transplant. These receptor sequences come from a man over 45 with acute myeloid leukemia. Some clones in this sample may be carry-over from other donors' samples. Each CDR3 is given with its conserved first and last residue. The D gene is left open where the match is weak. Rows may omit the clone size; those that give it use once, few, many or a size class.

>TRBV28|.|TRBD1|TRBJ1-6
TGTGCCAGCAGGGGACAGAGCTATAATTCACCCCTCCACTTT
CASRGQSYNSPLHF
>TRBV27|.|.|TRBJ2-7
TGTGCCAGCAGTTTAAAGGGACCGGAGTCCTACGAGCAGTACTTC
CASSLKGPESYEQYF
>TRBV10-3|once|.|TRBJ1-4
TGTGCCATCAGGACAGGATCGGTAAAACTGTTTTTT
CAIRTGSVKLFF
>TRBV7-9|.|.|TRBJ1-3
TGTGCCAGCAGTACCACAGGGAGCTCTGGAAACACCATATATTTT
CASSTTGSSGNTIYF
>TRBV2|medium-sized|TRBD2|TRBJ2-6
TGTGCCAGATTAGCGGGGGCCTCTGGGGCCAACGTCCTGACTTTC
CARLAGASGANVLTF
>TRBV28|.|.|TRBJ2-3
TGTGCCAGCAGTCTTGGGACTCTTAATACGCAGTATTTT
CASSLGTLNTQYF
>TRBV6-6|.|TRBD1|TRBJ1-4
TGTGCCAGCAGTCGGACCCGGACAGGGCGGGAAAAACTGTTTTTT
CASSRTRTGREKLFF
>TRBV18|.|TRBD2|TRBJ2-1
TGTGCCAGCTCATCGGGACTAGCGGGTAATGAGCAGTTCTTC
CASSSGLAGNEQFF
>TRBV5-1|.|.|TRBJ1-3
TGCGCCAGCAGCTTGTCTAGGGGAGCGGGAAACACCATATATTTT
CASSLSRGAGNTIYF
>TRBV6-5|.|.|TRBJ1-4
TGTGCCAGCAGCATCCTCAGGGGACCCCTCGAAAAACTGTTTTTT
CASSILRGPLEKLFF
>TRBV5-6|few|.|TRBJ1-5
TGTGCCAGCAGCTTGGGCTGGAATCAGCCCCAGCATTTT
CASSLGWNQPQHF